Presented here are 7 T cell receptor beta chains from one specimen sequenced in a study of control samples from healthy donors and cancer patients. Generated by immunoSEQ multiplex PCR, the TCRdb table keeps only in-frame clones and is missing some. The sample has over 110,000 clones, roughly 92% seen once; the top ten hold approximately 10%. Sample: blood. Receptors originate from a man aged 30 to 45 in good health.

V usage is TRBV7-2 and J usage is TRBJ1-5; D perhaps matches TRBD1 (5 bases). V lost 3 bases to trimming and J lost 2 bases, with 11 bases between them. The CDR3 runs to 15 residues. CDR1 and CDR2 from the germline V gene are SGHTA and FQGNSA. This CDR3 reads CASSFQGGGNQPQHF. In DNA, the CDR3 is TGTGCCAGCAGCTTCCAGGGCGGGGGCAATCAGCCCCAGCATTTT.

J is TRBJ2-7 and V is TRBV28; no firm D call. The V end lost 5 bases, the J end lost 2 bases, and 10 bases lay between the germline ends. This CDR3 has 13 amino acids. Per germline, CDR1 MDHEN and CDR2 SYDVKM. This CDR3 reads CASSGVFPYEQYF. CDR3 sequence (DNA): TGTGCCAGCAGTGGTGTGTTCCCCTACGAGCAGTACTTC.

This chain connects TRBV12-3 or TRBV12-4 to TRBJ2-1; D is uncertain. Trimming cost V 8 bases and J 9 bases, with 17 bases left between them. The CDR3 is 13 residues long. CDR3 protein: CASRVGSLFEQFF. The DNA of the CDR3 is TGTGCCAGCCGGGTAGGGTCTTTGTTTGAGCAGTTCTTC.

The CDR3 is CASSPRGTSHEQYF. Written as DNA, the CDR3 is TGTGCCAGCTCACCACGAGGGACTAGTCACGAGCAGTACTTC. The V and J genes are TRBV18 and TRBJ2-7, with 8 bases lining up with TRBD2. This CDR3 is built from 14 residues. V shed 1 base, J shed 5 bases, and the junction held 4 bases outside the gene matches. Germline CDR1 and CDR2: KGHSH and LQKENI.

The V and J genes are TRBV19 and TRBJ2-5, with D uncertain. The CDR3 is made up of 12 amino acids. V lost 1 base and J lost 4, with 4 bases in between. Germline CDR1 reads LNHDA; CDR2 reads SQIVND (reference sequence). The CDR3 region is CASSIVTETQYF. For the CDR3, the DNA is TGTGCCAGTAGTATAGTTACAGAGACCCAGTACTTC.

CDR3 in DNA: TGCAGTGCTAGTGATGCGGGAGTAACTGAGACCCAGTACTTC. Translation gives CSASDAGVTETQYF. The genes are TRBV20-1 and TRBJ2-5; 7 bases agree with TRBD2. The CDR3 sequence is 14 residues long. Looked up from germline, CDR1 is DFQATT and CDR2 is SNEGSKA (reference sequence). J gave up 5 bases and V 3 bases, and 9 bases lay outside the gene matches.

The chain uses TRBV11-2 and TRBJ2-3; D assignment may be TRBD1 or TRBD2 (6 bases each). CDR3 length: 15 amino acids. Between the trimmed V and J ends, which lost 1 base and 1 base, there was a span of 9 bases. From germline, CDR1 is SGHAT and CDR2 FQNNGV. The CDR3 nucleotides read TGTGCCAGCAGCTTAGTCGGGGGCCGCACAGATACGCAGTATTTT. Its translation: CASSLVGGRTDTQYF.